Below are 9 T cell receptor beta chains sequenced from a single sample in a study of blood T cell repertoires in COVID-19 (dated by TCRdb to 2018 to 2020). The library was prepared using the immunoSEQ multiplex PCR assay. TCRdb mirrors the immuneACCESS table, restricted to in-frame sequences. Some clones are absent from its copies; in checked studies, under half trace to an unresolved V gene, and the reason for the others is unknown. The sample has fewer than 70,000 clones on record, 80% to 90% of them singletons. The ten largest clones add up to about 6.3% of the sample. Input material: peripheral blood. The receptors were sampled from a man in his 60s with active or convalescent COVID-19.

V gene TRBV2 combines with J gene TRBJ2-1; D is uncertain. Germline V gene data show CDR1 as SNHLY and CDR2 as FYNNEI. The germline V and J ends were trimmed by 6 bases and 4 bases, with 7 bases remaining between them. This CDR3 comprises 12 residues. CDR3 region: CASRQAYNEQFF. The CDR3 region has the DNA TGTGCCAGCAGGCAAGCGTACAATGAGCAGTTCTTC.

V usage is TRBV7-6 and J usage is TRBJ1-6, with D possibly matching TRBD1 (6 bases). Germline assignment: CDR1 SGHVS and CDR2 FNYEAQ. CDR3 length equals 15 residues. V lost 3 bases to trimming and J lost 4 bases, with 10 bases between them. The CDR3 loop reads CASSLGAGYNSPLHF. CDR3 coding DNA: TGTGCCAGCAGCTTGGGGGCTGGATATAATTCACCCCTCCACTTT.

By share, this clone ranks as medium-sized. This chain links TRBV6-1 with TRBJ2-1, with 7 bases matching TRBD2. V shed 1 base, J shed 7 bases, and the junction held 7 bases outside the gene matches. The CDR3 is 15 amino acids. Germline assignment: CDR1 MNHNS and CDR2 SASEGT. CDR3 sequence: CASSEVAGDQNEQFF. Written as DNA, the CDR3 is TGTGCCAGCAGTGAAGTCGCGGGAGATCAAAATGAGCAGTTCTTC.

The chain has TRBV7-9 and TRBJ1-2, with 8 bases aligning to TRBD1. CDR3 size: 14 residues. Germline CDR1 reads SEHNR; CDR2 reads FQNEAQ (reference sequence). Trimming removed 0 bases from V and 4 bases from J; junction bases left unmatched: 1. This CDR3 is CASSLATGGYGYTF. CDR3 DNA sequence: TGTGCCAGCAGCTTAGCTACAGGGGGCTATGGCTACACCTTC.

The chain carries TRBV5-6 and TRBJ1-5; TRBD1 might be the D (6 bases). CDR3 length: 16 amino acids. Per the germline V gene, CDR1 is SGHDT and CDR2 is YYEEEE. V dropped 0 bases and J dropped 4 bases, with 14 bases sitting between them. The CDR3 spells CASSLAKTGYNQPQHF. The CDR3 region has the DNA TGTGCCAGCAGCTTGGCCAAGACAGGATATAATCAGCCCCAGCATTTT.

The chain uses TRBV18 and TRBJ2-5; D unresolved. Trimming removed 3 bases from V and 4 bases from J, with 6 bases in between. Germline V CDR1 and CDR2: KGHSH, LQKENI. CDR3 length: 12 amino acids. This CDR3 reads CASSPVRETQYF. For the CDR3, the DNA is TGTGCCAGCTCACCCGTCAGAGAGACCCAGTACTTC.

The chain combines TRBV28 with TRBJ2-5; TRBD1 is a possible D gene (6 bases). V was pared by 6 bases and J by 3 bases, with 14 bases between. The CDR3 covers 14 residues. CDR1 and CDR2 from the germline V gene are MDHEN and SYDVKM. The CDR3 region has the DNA TGTGCCAGCAGGGCACAGGGAGTTAAAGAGACCCAGTACTTC. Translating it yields CASRAQGVKETQYF.

The CDR3 DNA reads as TGTGCCAGCAGCAACAGGGAAGCATATGGCTACACCTTC. Translation gives CASSNREAYGYTF. The V call is TRBV6-5, the J call TRBJ1-2, with TRBD1 as a possible D gene (6 bases). The CDR3 runs to 13 residues. Germline loops: CDR1 MNHEY, CDR2 SVGAGI. The V gene lost 6 bases and the J gene lost 5 bases, with 13 bases spanning the gap.

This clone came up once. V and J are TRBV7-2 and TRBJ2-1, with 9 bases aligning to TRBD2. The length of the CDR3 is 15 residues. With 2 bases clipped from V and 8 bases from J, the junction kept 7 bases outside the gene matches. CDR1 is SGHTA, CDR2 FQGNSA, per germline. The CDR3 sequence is CASSLMGTSIHEQFF. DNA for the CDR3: TGTGCCAGCAGCTTAATGGGGACTAGCATACATGAGCAGTTCTTC.